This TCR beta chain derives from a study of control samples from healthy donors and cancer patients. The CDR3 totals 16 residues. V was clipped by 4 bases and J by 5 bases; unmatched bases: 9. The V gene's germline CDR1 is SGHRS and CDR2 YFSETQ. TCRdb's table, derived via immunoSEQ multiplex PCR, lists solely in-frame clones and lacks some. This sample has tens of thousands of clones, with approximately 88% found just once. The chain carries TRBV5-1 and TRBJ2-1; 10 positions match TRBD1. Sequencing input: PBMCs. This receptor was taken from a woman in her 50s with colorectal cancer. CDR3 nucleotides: TGCGCCAGCAGCCGACTGACAGGGGGCATTAACAATGAGCAGTTCTTC. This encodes CASSRLTGGINNEQFF.